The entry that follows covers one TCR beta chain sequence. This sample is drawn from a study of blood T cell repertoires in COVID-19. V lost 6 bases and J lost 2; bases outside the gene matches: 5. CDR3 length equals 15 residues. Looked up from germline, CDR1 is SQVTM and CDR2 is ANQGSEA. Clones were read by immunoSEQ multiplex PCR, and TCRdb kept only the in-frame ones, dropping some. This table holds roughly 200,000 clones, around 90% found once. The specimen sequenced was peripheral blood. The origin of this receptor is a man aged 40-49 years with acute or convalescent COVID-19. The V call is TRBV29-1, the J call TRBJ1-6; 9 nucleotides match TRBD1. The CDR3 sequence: CSVRTGEAYNSPLHF. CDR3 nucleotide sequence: TGCAGCGTAAGGACAGGGGAGGCCTATAATTCACCCCTCCACTTT.